The T cell receptor beta chain described here comes from a study of T-cell reconstitution after alpha-beta-depleted transplantation in children. The table lists this clonotype with many counts. The V gene's germline CDR1 is DFQATT and CDR2 SNEGSKA (reference sequence). CDR3 length: 11 amino acids. Trimming left V 2 bases short and J 6 bases short, with 7 bases between. TCRbeta library preparation incorporated unique molecular identifiers. TCRdb recomputed calls from the PCR reads with MiXCR, one row per CDR3 protein. This table holds over 150,000 distinct CDR3 sequences, approximately 6.8% found once.

The TCR comes from a human donor who donated a stem cell graft to a child with Wiskott-Aldrich syndrome. The source material was PBMCs from the stem cell graft donor, sampled from the stem cell graft. The chain combines TRBV20-1 with TRBJ1-1; D not certain. In nucleotides, the CDR3 is TGCAGTGCTAGACGAAAGTCTGAAGCTTTCTTT. Translated: CSARRKSEAFF.